This T cell receptor (beta chain) comes out of a study of CD8+CD57+ T cells in acquired aplastic anemia. Study summary: DNA from sorted CD4+ and CD8+ cells averaged around 3.2 ug.

CDR1 and CDR2 (germline): LGHNA, YNFKEQ. The CDR3 contains 19 residues. V was clipped by 4 bases and J by 0 bases; unmatched bases: 12. The study, taken as a whole, reports: Researchers report that twenty-nine CD8+ CDR3 sequences appeared in both patients and controls.

For this clonotype: Antigen: not known.

Genomic DNA provided the template from which TCR beta VDJ and CDR3 profiles were obtained. TCRdb called the reads again in MiXCR, with one record for every CDR3 protein. The sample contains tens of thousands of distinct CDR3 sequences, around 44% of which appear only once. Input material: sorted CD4+, CD8+, or CD8+CD57+ T cells (not recorded which) from PBMCs. The TCR was taken from a human donor in good health, serving as a control. The chain has TRBV4-2 and TRBJ2-3, with 11 bases matching TRBD1. The CDR3 is CASSRGRDRGATSTDTQYF. The CDR3 DNA is TGTGCCAGCAGCCGCGGGAGGGACAGGGGGGCGACTAGCACAGATACGCAGTATTTT.